The 20 T cell receptor beta chains in this list originate from one sample, sequenced in a study of human T cells and chemical hapten exposure. Indicated time point: patch test 3, about 24 weeks after DPC sensitization. Indicated treatment: therapeutic diphenylcyclopropenone sensitization with weekly scalp DPC. TCRdb reprocessed the RACE reads via MiXCR and lists one record per CDR3 protein. The sample consists of about 64,000 distinct CDR3 sequences, approximately 9.9% of them appearing once. The specimen comprised whole blood, sampled in connection with sensitization to the hapten diphenylcyclopropenone (DPC). The receptor set was obtained from a woman aged 25 to 45 with alopecia areata. Some clones in this sample may be carry-over from other donors' samples.

As regards this clonotype: This clone may be a read error of a much larger clone one base away. Since the CDR3 does not end with the conserved phenylalanine or tryptophan, this likely comes from a read error. The chain carries TRBV7-9 and TRBJ2-3; D uncertain. The V and J ends lost 2 bases and 0 bases respectively, with 15 bases between them. The CDR3 has 17 residues. CDR1 is SEHNR, CDR2 FQNEAQ, per germline (reference sequence). Here the CDR3 DNA reads TGTGCCAGCAGCTTACTCCCCCTTGGACCGAGCACAGATACGCAGTATCTT. Amino acids: CASSLLPLGPSTDTQYL.

The chain is built from TRBV28 and TRBJ2-7; a possible D gene is TRBD1 (6 bases). The CDR3 consists of 14 residues. V shed 6 bases and J shed 1 base, with 13 bases lying between them. CDR1 is MDHEN and CDR2 is SYDVKM in the germline V gene. The CDR3 sequence is CASRSGQLSYEQYF. Written as DNA, the CDR3 is TGTGCCAGCAGATCAGGACAGTTATCCTACGAGCAGTACTTC. The whole variable domain, filled in from reference TRBV28 and TRBJ2-7, reads DVKVTQSSRYLVKRTGEKVFLECVQDMDHENMFWYRQDPGLGLRLIYFSYDVKMKEKGDIPEGYSVSREKKERFSLILESASTNQTSMYLCASRSGQLSYEQYFGPGTRLTVT.

V gene TRBV6-1 combines with J gene TRBJ1-1; D uncertain. Germline lookup yields CDR1 MNHNS and CDR2 SASEGT. The CDR3 covers 13 residues. V was pared by 5 bases and J by 1 base, with 8 bases between. This CDR3 reads CASSWWGNTEAFF. The CDR3 DNA reads TGTGCCAGCAGTTGGTGGGGGAACACTGAAGCTTTCTTT.

In this sample, this clonotype turned up many times. This sequence joins TRBV29-1 and TRBJ1-2, with D hard to call. The CDR3 consists of 14 residues. Trimming left V 7 bases short and J 4 bases short, with 19 bases between. CDR1 and CDR2 (germline): SQVTM, ANQGSEA. CDR3 DNA: TGCAGCGCCGCAGGCCAGAACTCCTTCTATGGCTACACCTTC. It is translated as CSAAGQNSFYGYTF.

Only a few counts were recorded for this clonotype. V and J are TRBV28 and TRBJ2-5; 9 positions match TRBD1. Trimming removed 5 bases from V and 4 bases from J; junction bases left unmatched: 5. Germline CDR1 reads MDHEN; CDR2 reads SYDVKM. This CDR3 is built from 14 residues. The CDR3 is CASSRDRVVETQYF. The DNA of the CDR3 is TGTGCCAGCAGTAGGGACAGGGTTGTAGAGACCCAGTACTTC.

There are a few counts of this clonotype. V is TRBV2 and J is TRBJ2-7; D is ambiguous. The CDR3 covers 12 residues. Germline V gene data show CDR1 as SNHLY and CDR2 as FYNNEI. Trimming took off 0 bases at V and 2 bases at J, with 2 bases between the two ends. CDR3 sequence (DNA): TGTGCCAGCAGTGAAGCGGCCTACGAGCAGTACTTC. This gives the protein CASSEAAYEQYF.

This clonotype was seen a handful of times. The chain carries TRBV29-1 and TRBJ1-2; D is ambiguous. The CDR3 is made up of 11 amino acids. In germline, CDR1 is SQVTM, CDR2 ANQGSEA. V was pared by 7 bases and J by 5 bases, with 11 bases between. The DNA of the CDR3 is TGCAGCGCGGTAGGACCTTATGGCTACACCTTC. Translating gives CSAVGPYGYTF.

This clonotype has only a few counts. The CDR3 DNA follows: TGTGCCAGCAGCCCACAGGGAGGGAGTGAGCAGTTCTTC. Encoded protein: CASSPQGGSEQFF. The chain carries TRBV11-2 and TRBJ2-1; weak D call: TRBD2 (7 bases). CDR1 is SGHAT and CDR2 is FQNNGV in the germline V gene. This CDR3 region has 13 residues. Deletions cut 5 bases from V and 9 bases from J, with 14 bases between.

This clonotype was counted many times. This rearrangement joins TRBV6-1 to TRBJ2-1; either TRBD1 or TRBD2 may supply D (5 bases each). V was trimmed by 6 bases and J by 0 bases, leaving 15 bases between them. This CDR3 comprises 16 residues. Germline lookup yields CDR1 MNHNS and CDR2 SASEGT. CDR3 protein: CASSGVGVSSYNEQFF. The CDR3 DNA follows: TGTGCCAGCAGCGGGGTAGGGGTAAGCTCCTACAATGAGCAGTTCTTC.

The J gene is TRBJ2-3, the V gene TRBV20-1; D not resolved. CDR3 length equals 14 residues. V was cut by 3 bases and J by 1 base, with 11 bases left in between. From germline, CDR1 is DFQATT and CDR2 SNEGSKA (reference sequence). CDR3 region: CSASSSLGTDTQYF. CDR3 DNA sequence: TGCAGTGCTAGTAGTAGCCTGGGCACAGATACGCAGTATTTT.

This clonotype was picked up a small number of times. CDR3 protein: CASSWAGTNEKLFF. CDR3 DNA: TGTGCCAGCAGTTGGGCCGGGACTAATGAAAAACTGTTTTTT. V and J are TRBV12-3 or TRBV12-4 and TRBJ1-4; D uncertain. CDR3 length equals 14 residues. V was clipped by 4 bases and J by 2 bases, with 8 bases between them.

The table lists this clonotype with a few counts. The chain recombines TRBV28 with TRBJ2-7; D ambiguous. This CDR3 has 12 residues. Germline loops: CDR1 MDHEN, CDR2 SYDVKM. Trimming pared 3 bases from V and 6 bases from J, leaving 9 bases between. CDR3 coding DNA: TGTGCCAGCAGTTTGGCGAGAAGCGAGCAGTACTTC. As protein: CASSLARSEQYF.

Ten or more counts support this clonotype. J is TRBJ1-6 and V is TRBV16; 7 nucleotides line up with TRBD1. The length of the CDR3 is 14 residues. Germline V gene lookup returns CDR1 KGHSY and CDR2 FQNENV. The V gene end was trimmed by 5 bases and the J gene end by 7 bases; junction bases not matched to a gene: 5. CDR3 sequence (DNA): TGTGCCAGCAGCAGGGACAGTACCAATTCACCCCTCCACTTT. Its translation: CASSRDSTNSPLHF. The complete variable domain, with remaining parts taken from reference TRBV16 and TRBJ1-6, reads GEEVAQTPKHLVRGEGQKAKLYCAPIKGHSYVFWYQQVLKNEFKFLISFQNENVFDETGMPKERFSAKCLPNSPCSLEIQATKLEDSAVYFCASSRDSTNSPLHFGNGTRLTVT.

The V gene is TRBV10-1, the J gene TRBJ2-2, with D perhaps being TRBD1 or TRBD2 (5 bases each). In germline, CDR1 is WNHNN, CDR2 SYGVQD (reference sequence). This CDR3 has 17 residues. V was trimmed by 5 bases and J by 2 bases, leaving 18 bases between them. The CDR3 DNA is TGCGCCAGCAGTCAACGGGTAGTGGGGGTCAACACCGGGGAGCTGTTTTTT. This translates into CASSQRVVGVNTGELFF.

The chain has TRBV21-1 and TRBJ1-5. TRBV21-1 represents a pseudogene. The CDR3 runs 14 residues. The chain's CDR3 is CASTGDSRNQPQHF. Here the CDR3 DNA reads TGTGCCAGCACCGGGGACTCGCGCAATCAGCCCCAGCATTTT.

This clonotype was seen a few times. The chain combines TRBV14 with TRBJ2-7, with D perhaps given as TRBD1 or TRBD2 (6 bases each). V was clipped by 1 base and J by 6 bases, with 13 bases between them. The CDR3 spans 14 residues. Germline assignment: CDR1 SGHDN and CDR2 FVKESK. The chain's CDR3 is CASSQVGGHGEQYF. CDR3 DNA: TGTGCCAGCAGCCAAGTAGGGGGGCACGGCGAGCAGTACTTC.

This chain joins TRBV9 and TRBJ1-6, with a weak D call TRBD1 (5 bases). The germline CDR1 and CDR2 sequences are SGDLS and YYNGEE. The V end was cut by 0 bases, the J end by 4 bases, with 11 bases between. CDR3 length: 16 residues. CDR3 region: CASSVGDGDYNSPLHF. CDR3 coding DNA: TGTGCCAGCAGCGTAGGGGACGGGGATTATAATTCACCCCTCCACTTT.

This clonotype was observed a few times. The chain carries TRBV18 and TRBJ1-3; 7 nucleotides align to TRBD1. The ends lost 3 bases at V and 3 bases at J; junction bases unmatched: 5. CDR1 is KGHSH and CDR2 is LQKENI in the germline V gene. The CDR3 covers 15 residues. The CDR3 region is CASSPPDRVGNTIYF. As DNA, the CDR3 is TGTGCCAGCTCACCTCCCGACAGGGTTGGAAACACCATATATTTT. The full variable domain, rest sourced from reference TRBV18 and TRBJ1-3, is NAGVMQNPRHLVRRRGQEARLRCSPMKGHSHVYWYRQLPEEGLKFMVYLQKENIIDESGMPKERFSAEFPKEGPSILRIQQVVRGDSAAYFCASSPPDRVGNTIYFGEGSWLTVV.

This chain joins TRBV7-2 and TRBJ2-1; D might be TRBD1 (5 bases). Per germline, CDR1 SGHTA and CDR2 FQGNSA. V was cut by 3 bases and J by 5 bases, with 14 bases left in between. CDR3 length: 15 amino acids. The DNA of the CDR3 is TGTGCCAGCAGCTTTTGGCTCGGACAAGACAATGAGCAGTTCTTC. Its protein product is CASSFWLGQDNEQFF.

At least ten counts were recorded for this clonotype. The chain recombines TRBV28 with TRBJ2-7; 8 bases map to TRBD1. CDR1 is MDHEN and CDR2 is SYDVKM in the germline V gene. J gave up 2 bases and V 7 bases, and 7 bases lay outside the gene matches. The CDR3 has 14 residues. The CDR3 DNA reads TGTGCCAGCACCCCGGGACAGGCAACCTACGAGCAGTACTTC. Translating gives CASTPGQATYEQYF.